The 30 T cell receptor beta chains below all came from one sample that was sequenced in a study of cytomegalovirus exposure and HLA in healthy donors. PCR employed 60 Vbeta and 13 Jbeta primers. Using immunoSEQ multiplex PCR, the repertoire was profiled, and TCRdb retains in-frame clones only, with some absent. The repertoire holds about 130,000 clones, with over 75% as singletons. The sequencing sample was made of PBMCs. The receptors come from a man aged 30 to 45 in good health and CMV-seronegative.

This sequence joins TRBV7-9 and TRBJ1-1; 7 bases are shared with TRBD1. V was clipped by 5 bases and J by 3 bases; unmatched bases: 3. This CDR3 is 13 amino acids long. The germline V gene encodes CDR1 SEHNR and CDR2 FQNEAQ (reference sequence). The CDR3 protein is CASSEDRDTEAFF. The CDR3, as DNA: TGTGCCAGCAGCGAAGACAGGGACACTGAAGCTTTCTTT.

This chain links TRBV7-3 with TRBJ2-3, with a tentative D call TRBD2 (6 bases). The CDR3 extends over 17 amino acids. Germline assignment: CDR1 SGHTA and CDR2 FQGTGA. V shed 1 base and J shed 2 bases, with 16 bases lying between them. CDR3 nucleotides: TGTGCCAGCAGCTTAAGAGGCAGGGTGGACTACACAGATACGCAGTATTTT. Translated: CASSLRGRVDYTDTQYF. The full variable domain, completed using reference TRBV7-3 and TRBJ2-3, is GAGVSQTPSNKVTEKGKYVELRCDPISGHTALYWYRQSLGQGPEFLIYFQGTGAADDSGLPNDRFFAVRPEGSVSTLKIQRTERGDSAVYLCASSLRGRVDYTDTQYFGPGTRLTVL.

The CDR3 is CASSGGTSFEQFF. CDR3 nucleotides: TGTGCCAGCAGCGGCGGGACTAGCTTTGAGCAGTTCTTC. The chain recombines TRBV5-4 with TRBJ2-1; 9 nucleotides match TRBD2. This CDR3 is built from 13 residues. CDR1 and CDR2 from the germline V gene are SGHNT and YYREEE (reference sequence). The trim removed 4 bases at V and 9 bases at J, leaving 5 bases unmatched. The variable domain in full, completed from reference TRBV5-4 and TRBJ2-1, reads ETGVTQSPTHLIKTRGQQVTLRCSSQSGHNTVSWYQQALGQGPQFIFQYYREEENGRGNFPPRFSGLQFPNYSSELNVNALELDDSALYLCASSGGTSFEQFFGPGTRLTVL.

The chain uses TRBV5-5 and TRBJ2-5; 8 bases align to TRBD2. The CDR3 has 15 amino acids. Germline CDR1 and CDR2: SGHKS and YYEKEE (reference sequence). After removal of 4 bases from V and 4 bases from J, the junction contained 9 bases not matched to a gene. CDR3 protein: CASSQPGGGRETQYF. CDR3 DNA sequence: TGTGCCAGCAGCCAGCCCGGGGGGGGGCGAGAGACCCAGTACTTC.

The table lists this clone with a count of one. The chain uses TRBV29-1 and TRBJ2-7; the D gene is possibly TRBD2 (5 bases). Germline CDR1 and CDR2: SQVTM and ANQGSEA. V was trimmed by 6 bases and J by 1 base, leaving 7 bases between them. The CDR3 covers 11 residues. The CDR3 DNA follows: TGCAGCGTCAGAGGGTCCTACGAGCAGTACTTC. It specifies CSVRGSYEQYF.

The chain has TRBV27 and TRBJ2-5; D gene unclear. V was trimmed by 7 bases and J by 2 bases, leaving 8 bases between them. CDR3 length: 12 amino acids. In germline, CDR1 is MNHEY, CDR2 SMNVEV (reference sequence). In DNA form, the CDR3 reads TGTGCCAGCACGTATACTCAAGAGACCCAGTACTTC. Protein: CASTYTQETQYF.

A word on this clone: The same CDR3 is also encoded by other DNA sequences in this sample. V gene TRBV18 combines with J gene TRBJ1-1; 8 bases line up with TRBD1. Per germline, CDR1 KGHSH and CDR2 LQKENI. The CDR3 is 13 residues long. The J segment lost 1 base and the V segment lost 6 bases, leaving 1 base of the junction unmatched. The CDR3 region is CASSGQANTEAFF. CDR3 sequence (DNA): TGTGCCAGCTCGGGACAGGCGAACACTGAAGCTTTCTTT.

The chain links TRBV30 to TRBJ2-7, with 7 nucleotides matching TRBD2. The junction had 12 bases not matched to a gene; V was cut back by 0 bases and J by 10 bases. Germline CDR1 and CDR2: GTSNPN and SVGIG (reference sequence). There are 14 residues in the CDR3. The DNA for the CDR3 is TGTGCCTGGAGTGTCGGCGGGAGTTCACCCCAACAGTACTTC. Translated, it gives CAWSVGGSSPQQYF. Together with reference TRBV30 and TRBJ2-7, the CDR3 gives the full variable domain: SQTIHQWPATLVQPVGSPLSLECTVEGTSNPNLYWYRQAAGRGLQLLFYSVGIGQISSEVPQNLSASRPQDRQFILSSKKLLLSDSGFYLCAWSVGGSSPQQYFGPGTRLTVT.

This sequence joins TRBV28 and TRBJ1-4; 9 nucleotides align to TRBD1. There are 14 residues in the CDR3. Germline V gene sequence: CDR1 MDHEN, CDR2 SYDVKM. Trimming removed 6 bases from V and 10 bases from J; junction bases left unmatched: 9. Written as DNA, the CDR3 is TGTGCCAGCAGCAGACAGGGGGTAATGGGAAAACTGTTTTTT. Protein product: CASSRQGVMGKLFF.

This clone was detected only a few times. The V and J genes are TRBV4-1 and TRBJ1-1; D unclear. The V gene lost 4 bases and the J gene lost 4 bases, with 13 bases spanning the gap. The germline CDR1 and CDR2 sequences are MGHRA and YSYEKL. The CDR3 has 14 residues. The DNA of the CDR3 is TGCGCCAGCAGCCTAACAAGAGGCGGCACTGAAGCTTTCTTT. Translation gives CASSLTRGGTEAFF.

The chain recombines TRBV6-1 with TRBJ2-1; 9 bases align to TRBD2. The trim removed 4 bases at V and 0 bases at J, leaving 4 bases unmatched. The CDR3 extends over 16 amino acids. Germline loops: CDR1 MNHNS, CDR2 SASEGT. The DNA for the CDR3 is TGTGCCAGCAGTGGCCCAGCGGGGGGCTCCTACAATGAGCAGTTCTTC. Its translation is CASSGPAGGSYNEQFF.

The chain links TRBV5-1 to TRBJ1-3, with 8 bases lining up with TRBD1. Germline lookup yields CDR1 SGHRS and CDR2 YFSETQ. This CDR3 contains 16 residues. V shed 4 bases, J shed 1 base, and the junction held 7 bases outside the gene matches. CDR3 protein: CASSTGQAPSGNTIYF. The CDR3 DNA reads as TGCGCCAGCAGCACGGGACAGGCCCCTTCTGGAAACACCATATATTTT.

The rearrangement uses TRBV11-2 and TRBJ2-3; D is perhaps TRBD1 (6 bases). The CDR3 spans 12 residues. Germline V gene data show CDR1 as SGHAT and CDR2 as FQNNGV. V was cut by 6 bases and J by 6 bases, with 10 bases left in between. The CDR3 here is CASSPQGDTQYF. CDR3 nucleotide sequence: TGTGCCAGCAGTCCCCAGGGGGATACGCAGTATTTT.

The chain carries TRBV30 and TRBJ2-5; perhaps TRBD2 as D (5 bases). This CDR3 has 13 residues. CDR1 is GTSNPN and CDR2 is SVGIG in the germline V gene (reference sequence). Trimming removed 1 base from V and 5 bases from J, with 11 bases in between. CDR3 in amino acids: CAWSATLGETQYF. CDR3 DNA: TGTGCCTGGAGTGCCACACTAGGGGAGACCCAGTACTTC.

The chain carries TRBV6-1 and TRBJ2-1; 7 nucleotides line up with TRBD1. CDR1 and CDR2 (germline): MNHNS, SASEGT. V shed 5 bases, J shed 0 bases, and the junction held 1 base outside the gene matches. The CDR3 has 14 residues. In DNA form, the CDR3 reads TGTGCCAGCAGTTCAGGGGGCTCCTACAATGAGCAGTTCTTC. Its protein is CASSSGGSYNEQFF.

V is TRBV7-9 and J is TRBJ2-1; D perhaps matches TRBD2 (5 bases). V lost 0 bases and J 7 bases, leaving 10 bases between the germline ends. This CDR3 contains 14 residues. The germline CDR1 and CDR2 sequences are SEHNR and FQNEAQ (reference sequence). The CDR3 sequence is CASSLAGGRNEQFF. The CDR3 nucleotides are TGTGCCAGCAGCTTAGCCGGTGGGAGAAATGAGCAGTTCTTC. Full variable domain (remainder filled in from reference TRBV7-9 and TRBJ2-1): DTGVSQNPRHKITKRGQNVTFRCDPISEHNRLYWYRQTLGQGPEFLTYFQNEAQLEKSRLLSDRFSAERPKGSFSTLEIQRTEQGDSAMYLCASSLAGGRNEQFFGPGTRLTVL.

In its sample, this clone was seen a few times. The chain's CDR3 is CASSQGTAYSEQFF. In DNA, the CDR3 is TGTGCCAGCAGTCAGGGGACAGCCTATAGTGAGCAGTTCTTC. The rearrangement links TRBV6-5 to TRBJ2-1; 7 positions agree with TRBD1. Germline loops: CDR1 MNHEY, CDR2 SVGAGI. CDR3 length equals 14 residues. V shed 5 bases, J shed 9 bases, and the junction held 10 bases outside the gene matches.

The sample holds a few counts of this clone. V and J are TRBV30 and TRBJ2-3; tentative D call: TRBD1 (5 bases). The V end lost 6 bases, the J end lost 2 bases, and 15 bases lay between the germline ends. Germline V gene data show CDR1 as GTSNPN and CDR2 as SVGIG (reference sequence). The CDR3 is made up of 14 amino acids. CDR3 bases: TGTGCCTGTGGGGTCCGACAGTTCACAGATACGCAGTATTTT. Encoded protein: CACGVRQFTDTQYF.

V is TRBV28 and J is TRBJ2-7, with 9 nucleotides matching TRBD1. CDR1 is MDHEN and CDR2 is SYDVKM in the germline V gene. Losses at the gene ends were 6 bases for V and 2 bases for J; bases not matched to a gene: 11. This CDR3 has 16 residues. CDR3 amino acids: CASRKPGQGTTYEQYF. CDR3 sequence (DNA): TGTGCCAGCAGAAAACCGGGACAGGGAACTACCTACGAGCAGTACTTC.

This clone was found once. The rearrangement joins TRBV7-9 to TRBJ2-7; 8 bases are a match to TRBD1. The J segment lost 4 bases and the V segment lost 5 bases, leaving 1 base of the junction unmatched. This CDR3 spans 12 amino acids. Germline CDR1 reads SEHNR; CDR2 reads FQNEAQ (reference sequence). The CDR3 protein is CASSRQGYEQYF. Here the CDR3 DNA reads TGTGCCAGCAGCCGACAGGGGTACGAGCAGTACTTC.

This chain connects TRBV7-9 to TRBJ2-1; weak D call: TRBD1 (5 bases). The ends were cut back, 5 bases at V and 7 bases at J, with 9 bases in the middle. Germline V gene data show CDR1 as SEHNR and CDR2 as FQNEAQ (reference sequence). The CDR3 sequence is 12 residues long. CDR3 DNA sequence: TGTGCCAGCAGCACCACAGGTAATGAGCAGTTCTTC. As protein: CASSTTGNEQFF.

The rearrangement uses TRBV12-5 and TRBJ1-1; D possibly corresponds to TRBD1 (5 bases). The CDR3 loop spans 15 amino acids. V was trimmed by 2 bases and J by 4 bases, leaving 14 bases between them. Germline assignment: CDR1 LGHNT and CDR2 FRNRAP. CDR3 amino acids: CASGLITQGSTEAFF. CDR3 in DNA: TGTGCTAGTGGTTTGATTACTCAGGGTTCCACTGAAGCTTTCTTT. Full variable domain (remainder filled in from reference TRBV12-5 and TRBJ1-1): DARVTQTPRHKVTEMGQEVTMRCQPILGHNTVFWYRQTMMQGLELLAYFRNRAPLDDSGMPKDRFSAEMPDATLATLKIQPSEPRDSAVYFCASGLITQGSTEAFFGQGTRLTVV.

The rearrangement joins TRBV27 to TRBJ2-5, with D maybe TRBD2 (5 bases). The closer fit of TRBJ2-7 to the DNA end suggests the J call may be wrong. CDR3 length: 16 amino acids. Germline CDR1 is MNHEY and CDR2 is SMNVEV (reference sequence). For the CDR3, the DNA is TGTGCCAGCAGTTTATCGAGCGGCGGTAGCTCCTACGAGCAGTACTTC. It is translated as CASSLSSGGSSYEQYF.

In this sample, this clone turned up a few times. CDR3 residues: CSVGSQGWNYGYTF. The CDR3 DNA follows: TGCAGCGTTGGATCCCAGGGGTGGAACTATGGCTACACCTTC. The chain employs TRBV29-1 and TRBJ1-2; D may be TRBD1 (6 bases). V was pared by 4 bases and J by 2 bases, with 14 bases between. This CDR3 region has 14 residues. Germline V gene data show CDR1 as SQVTM and CDR2 as ANQGSEA.

The chain is built from TRBV7-8 and TRBJ1-6, with 8 positions matching TRBD1. V lost 8 bases, J lost 9 bases, and 9 bases stayed unmatched. Germline assignment: CDR1 SGHVS and CDR2 FQNEAQ. The CDR3 is made up of 14 amino acids. The CDR3 region is CASGEDRVISPLHF. Here the CDR3 DNA reads TGTGCCAGCGGAGAGGACAGGGTGATTTCACCCCTCCACTTT.

The chain has TRBV6-1 and TRBJ2-7, with 7 bases that match TRBD1. The CDR3 consists of 14 residues. CDR1 is MNHNS and CDR2 is SASEGT in the germline V gene. The trim removed 4 bases at V and 3 bases at J, leaving 6 bases unmatched. CDR3 DNA sequence: TGTGCCAGCAGTGTGGACAGGTCGAACTACGAGCAGTACTTC. Amino acid sequence: CASSVDRSNYEQYF.

The V and J genes are TRBV14 and TRBJ1-2; TRBD1 matches 7 bases. CDR1 is SGHDN and CDR2 is FVKESK in the germline V gene. The CDR3 contains 15 residues. The trim removed 4 bases at V and 0 bases at J, leaving 5 bases unmatched. CDR3 loop: CASSPQGIANYGYTF. CDR3 bases: TGTGCCAGCAGCCCACAGGGGATAGCTAACTATGGCTACACCTTC.

This clone was recorded once. The chain joins TRBV27 to TRBJ2-3; TRBD1 matches at 8 bases. V gave up 3 bases and J gave up 4 bases; unmatched junction bases: 3. The CDR3 sequence is 14 residues long. Germline V gene sequence: CDR1 MNHEY, CDR2 SMNVEV (reference sequence). CDR3 sequence: CASSLQQGADTQYF. The CDR3 region has the DNA TGTGCCAGCAGTTTGCAACAGGGGGCAGATACGCAGTATTTT.

The table lists this clone with a few counts. This chain uses TRBV29-1 with TRBJ2-1; TRBD1 matches at 9 bases. The CDR3 is made up of 15 amino acids. Trimming took 7 bases from V and 3 from J; bases not matched to a gene: 10. The germline gives CDR1 SQVTM, CDR2 ANQGSEA. The chain's CDR3 is CSAGLPGQGYNEQFF. The CDR3 coding sequence is TGCAGCGCCGGGCTACCGGGACAGGGCTACAATGAGCAGTTCTTC.

The gene calls are TRBV15 and TRBJ2-3; 8 nucleotides agree with TRBD1. Germline V gene lookup returns CDR1 LNHNV and CDR2 YYDKDF (reference sequence). The CDR3 has 14 residues. The J segment lost 3 bases and the V segment lost 5 bases, leaving 4 bases of the junction unmatched. The CDR3 here is CATSWTGWTDTQYF. The CDR3 DNA sequence: TGTGCCACCAGCTGGACAGGGTGGACAGATACGCAGTATTTT.